This entry lists 21 T cell receptor beta chains sequenced from one sample in a study of OX40 agonist ivuxolimab in advanced cancers. The data were produced by immunoSEQ multiplex PCR, yet TCRdb's version contains in-frame clones alone and is incomplete. The table shows roughly 48,000 clones, with roughly four fifths occurring only once. The sample in question was CD4+ or CD8+ T cells sorted from blood, obtained in a trial of the OX40 agonist ivuxolimab. These receptors were obtained from an adult with an advanced solid tumor such as melanoma, head and neck, liver or kidney cancer.

This sequence joins TRBV30 and TRBJ2-5, with TRBD2 identical over 8 bases. Unmatched junction bases numbered 20, after V lost 2 bases and J lost 9 bases. This CDR3 is built from 17 residues. CDR1 GTSNPN and CDR2 SVGIG come from the germline V gene (reference sequence). The chain's CDR3 is CAWSRDRGGLVYGAQYF. The CDR3 nucleotides read TGTGCCTGGAGTCGGGACCGGGGGGGTCTGGTTTACGGTGCCCAGTACTTC. The full variable domain, completed using reference TRBV30 and TRBJ2-5, is SQTIHQWPATLVQPVGSPLSLECTVEGTSNPNLYWYRQAAGRGLQLLFYSVGIGQISSEVPQNLSASRPQDRQFILSSKKLLLSDSGFYLCAWSRDRGGLVYGAQYFGPGTRLLVL.

This clone was seen a handful of times. J is TRBJ2-5 and V is TRBV2, with D possibly TRBD2 on 6 matching bases. Germline V gives CDR1 SNHLY, CDR2 FYNNEI. This CDR3 is built from 19 residues. V lost 1 base to trimming and J lost 1 base, with 22 bases between them. CDR3: CASSEGGLRLYGGQETQYF. The CDR3 DNA reads TGTGCCAGCAGTGAAGGGGGACTGAGATTATACGGGGGCCAAGAGACCCAGTACTTC.

This clone appeared a few times. The V gene is TRBV7-9, the J gene TRBJ2-6; no clear D. This CDR3 has 15 amino acids. The V gene's germline CDR1 is SEHNR and CDR2 FQNEAQ (reference sequence). Trimming cost V 4 bases and J 3 bases, with 10 bases left between them. CDR3 bases: TGTGCCAGCAGCTCTAGAAGGGTTGGGGCCAACGTCCTGACTTTC. It encodes CASSSRRVGANVLTF.

V is TRBV7-3 and J is TRBJ1-1; 7 nucleotides line up with TRBD1. V gave up 0 bases and J gave up 2 bases; unmatched junction bases: 3. Germline CDR1 and CDR2: SGHTA and FQGTGA. The CDR3 has 15 residues. This CDR3 is CASSLTGGTNTEAFF. The DNA of the CDR3 is TGTGCCAGCAGCTTAACAGGGGGCACAAACACTGAAGCTTTCTTT.

The chain joins TRBV5-6 to TRBJ1-2, with D possibly TRBD1 on 6 matching bases. Trimming left V 0 bases short and J 6 bases short, with 15 bases between. This CDR3 has 15 amino acids. Germline lookup yields CDR1 SGHDT and CDR2 YYEEEE. Here the CDR3 reads CASSLAPGDWHGYTF. The CDR3 nucleotides are TGTGCCAGCAGCTTGGCGCCAGGGGATTGGCATGGCTACACCTTC.

This clone was picked up one time. This chain joins TRBV6-1 and TRBJ1-6; perhaps TRBD1 as D (6 bases). There are 16 residues in the CDR3. Trimming removed 2 bases from V and 9 bases from J, with 17 bases in between. Germline lookup yields CDR1 MNHNS and CDR2 SASEGT. CDR3 sequence (DNA): TGTGCCAGCAGTGAAACTACAGGGTCCCTTTCTTCACCCCTCCACTTT. Translating it yields CASSETTGSLSSPLHF.

The chain carries TRBV5-1 and TRBJ1-1, with 10 bases fitting TRBD1. Germline loops: CDR1 SGHRS, CDR2 YFSETQ. The V gene end was trimmed by 3 bases and the J gene end by 2 bases; junction bases not matched to a gene: 4. The CDR3 has 15 amino acids. The DNA of the CDR3 is TGCGCCAGCAGCTCGACAGGGGGCTTAAACACTGAAGCTTTCTTT. Translation gives CASSSTGGLNTEAFF. The full variable domain, its missing parts supplied by reference TRBV5-1 and TRBJ1-1, is KAGVTQTPRYLIKTRGQQVTLSCSPISGHRSVSWYQQTPGQGLQFLFEYFSETQRNKGNFPGRFSGRQFSNSRSEMNVSTLELGDSALYLCASSSTGGLNTEAFFGQGTRLTVV.

This clone was seen once. The gene calls are TRBV5-1 and TRBJ2-7; the D gene is possibly TRBD1 (5 bases). V was shortened by 7 bases and J by 6 bases, with 20 bases between the two germline ends. CDR1 and CDR2 from the germline V gene are SGHRS and YFSETQ. The CDR3 is 14 residues long. Written as DNA, the CDR3 is TGCGCCAGCTCCTTGACAGCCCTAGGTTCCGAGCAGTACTTC. Its protein product is CASSLTALGSEQYF.

The CDR3 sequence is CASSLAGAETQYF. The DNA for the CDR3 is TGTGCCAGCAGCTTAGCCGGGGCGGAGACCCAGTACTTC. The chain is built from TRBV11-2 and TRBJ2-5; D possibly uses TRBD1 or TRBD2 (5 bases each). The CDR3 is made up of 13 amino acids. From germline, CDR1 is SGHAT and CDR2 FQNNGV. V lost 1 base to trimming and J lost 5 bases, with 8 bases between them.

The chain uses TRBV6-6 and TRBJ1-2; TRBD1 agrees at 10 bases. This CDR3 contains 15 residues. Unmatched junction bases numbered 6, after V lost 5 bases and J lost 3 bases. Germline V gene lookup returns CDR1 MNHNY and CDR2 SVGAGI (reference sequence). The CDR3 sequence is CASSPRDRGHYGYTF. The CDR3 region has the DNA TGTGCCAGCAGTCCGCGGGACAGGGGTCACTATGGCTACACCTTC.

This chain uses TRBV28 with TRBJ1-1, with D possibly being TRBD1 (5 bases). This CDR3 has 14 amino acids. CDR1 is MDHEN, CDR2 SYDVKM, per germline. V lost 7 bases and J lost 3, with 15 bases in between. The DNA of the CDR3 is TGTGCCAGCAAATTTGGGGGGGGTGACACTGAAGCTTTCTTT. It codes for CASKFGGGDTEAFF.

This clone turned up a few times. The chain carries TRBV10-3 and TRBJ2-7, with D perhaps TRBD2 (7 bases). Germline CDR1 is ENHRY and CDR2 is SYGVKD. This CDR3 region has 15 residues. V lost 11 bases and J 3 bases, leaving 23 bases between the germline ends. CDR3 residues: CALTEGGAGVYEQYF. Here the CDR3 DNA reads TGTGCCCTTACAGAGGGGGGGGCAGGGGTCTACGAGCAGTACTTC.

V is TRBV6-1 and J is TRBJ2-5, with 10 positions matching TRBD1. The CDR3 runs 13 residues. J lost 7 bases, V lost 8 bases, and 7 bases had no gene match. Germline V gives CDR1 MNHNS, CDR2 SASEGT. For the CDR3, the DNA is TGTGCCAGCCTCAGGACAGGGGGGGGGACCCAGTACTTC. Protein product: CASLRTGGGTQYF.

This chain links TRBV13 with TRBJ2-1; weak D call: TRBD1 (6 bases). In germline, CDR1 is PRHDT, CDR2 FYEKMQ (reference sequence). V shed 6 bases and J shed 5 bases, with 17 bases lying between them. The CDR3 sequence is 15 residues long. The CDR3 region has the DNA TGTGCCAGCAGTCGCCGGGACACGCCAGACAATGAGCAGTTCTTC. Protein: CASSRRDTPDNEQFF.

This CDR3 is CASSSGTGAAEFYYTF. The CDR3 DNA reads TGTGCCAGCAGCTCCGGGACAGGGGCCGCCGAGTTTTACTACACCTTC. V usage is TRBV5-8 and J usage is TRBJ1-2, with 10 positions matching TRBD1. CDR1 and CDR2 (germline): SGHTS, YDEGEE. This CDR3 has 16 residues. V dropped 3 bases and J dropped 10; count of bases not matched to a gene: 15. The full variable domain, its missing parts supplied by reference TRBV5-8 and TRBJ1-2, is EAGVTQSPTHLIKTRGQQATLRCSPISGHTSVYWYQQALGLGLQFLLWYDEGEERNRGNFPPRFSGRQFPNYSSELNVNALELEDSALYLCASSSGTGAAEFYYTFGSGTRLTVV.

The chain recombines TRBV9 with TRBJ1-2; maybe TRBD1 (6 bases). V lost 2 bases and J lost 5, with 16 bases in between. From germline, CDR1 is SGDLS and CDR2 YYNGEE. CDR3 length: 15 residues. As DNA, the CDR3 is TGTGCCAGCAGCGTCGCCGGGGGGGGCGGATATGGCTACACCTTC. This encodes CASSVAGGGGYGYTF.

The chain is built from TRBV19 and TRBJ1-2; maybe TRBD1 (5 bases). Germline V gene data show CDR1 as LNHDA and CDR2 as SQIVND (reference sequence). The CDR3 is 14 amino acids. Trimming shortened V by 3 bases and J by 4 bases, and 12 bases separated the two germline ends. The chain's CDR3 is CASSIDGTVYGYTF. In DNA form, the CDR3 reads TGTGCCAGTAGTATTGATGGGACGGTCTATGGCTACACCTTC. Looking up the rest from reference TRBV19 and TRBJ1-2 gives the full variable domain: DGGITQSPKYLFRKEGQNVTLSCEQNLNHDAMYWYRQDPGQGLRLIYYSQIVNDFQKGDIAEGYSVSREKKESFPLTVTSAQKNPTAFYLCASSIDGTVYGYTFGSGTRLTVV.

This chain links TRBV11-3 with TRBJ2-2, with TRBD1 as a possible D gene (5 bases). The CDR3 is 14 residues long. V was shortened by 1 base and J by 7 bases, with 10 bases between the two germline ends. Germline lookup yields CDR1 SGHNT and CDR2 YENEEA. This chain's CDR3 is CASSLVQGNGELFF. In DNA form, the CDR3 reads TGTGCCAGCAGCTTAGTCCAGGGAAACGGGGAGCTGTTTTTT.

The V and J genes are TRBV6-6 and TRBJ2-5; D not resolved. The germline V gene has CDR1 MNHNY and CDR2 SVGAGI (reference sequence). CDR3 length: 11 amino acids. V lost 7 bases to trimming and J lost 7 bases, with 10 bases between them. CDR3 region: CASTVGGTQYF. DNA of the CDR3: TGTGCCAGCACAGTAGGTGGGACCCAGTACTTC.

V gene TRBV28 combines with J gene TRBJ2-3; 9 bases agree with TRBD2. CDR1 and CDR2 (germline): MDHEN, SYDVKM. The CDR3 runs to 15 residues. The J segment lost 4 bases and the V segment lost 9 bases, leaving 11 bases of the junction unmatched. Here the CDR3 reads CARREAGGPADTQYF. The DNA for the CDR3 is TGTGCCAGGCGAGAAGCGGGGGGCCCGGCAGATACGCAGTATTTT.

Comment on this clone: One end of the junction does not line up with germline, which may come from a read error. The gene calls are TRBV15 and TRBJ1-1, with D uncertain. Germline V CDR1 and CDR2: LNHNV, YYDKDF (reference sequence). The length of the CDR3 is 15 residues. The CDR3 DNA follows: TGTGCCACCAGCAGAACGCCGGACGGGAACTCTGAAGCTTTCTTT. Protein: CATSRTPDGNSEAFF.